This T cell receptor (beta chain) was documented in a study of post-analysis software for immune sequencing data. Study observations and caveats: Relative to controls, patients had about 5 TRBV segments at higher frequency, with TRBV5-6, TRBV5-1 and TRBV20-1 among these. Samples sharing a preparation batch grouped tightly together when assessed by F measure.

This CDR3 region has 15 residues. From germline, CDR1 is SGDLS and CDR2 YYNGEE. Unique molecular identifiers were carried by the TCR beta cDNA libraries. One entry per CDR3 protein results from TCRdb running MiXCR on the PCR reads. The table records some 690,000 distinct CDR3 sequences, less than 35% of them present only once. On this clonotype itself: What it recognizes is unknown. A read error is possible here, since a much larger clone lies one base away.

This TCR derives from a girl aged 10 to 17 with multiple sclerosis. This chain connects TRBV9 to TRBJ2-1, with D unclear. Sequenced sample: blood. The DNA of the CDR3 is TGTGCCGGCAGCGTAGGCCTTTCAGAGTACAATGAGCAGTTCTTC. Residues: CAGSVGLSEYNEQFF.